Below are 26 T cell receptor beta chains sequenced from a single sample in a study of OX40 agonist ivuxolimab in advanced cancers. This table comes from immunoSEQ multiplex PCR, and its TCRdb copy is limited to in-frame clones, with some not included. The sample lists 84,000 or so clones; around nine tenths were seen once. The sequencing used CD4+ or CD8+ T cells sorted from blood, collected in a trial of the OX40 agonist ivuxolimab. Source of these receptors: an adult with an advanced solid tumor such as melanoma, head and neck, liver or kidney cancer.

This clone has a single count. The chain links TRBV6-1 to TRBJ2-7; a possible D gene is TRBD1 (5 bases). This CDR3 is 12 amino acids long. The V and J ends lost 7 bases and 4 bases respectively, with 11 bases between them. CDR1 is MNHNS, CDR2 SASEGT, per germline. The DNA of the CDR3 is TGTGCCAGCAATGCAGGGCCATACGAGCAGTACTTC. Amino acids: CASNAGPYEQYF.

The chain couples TRBV11-2 to TRBJ1-2, with D perhaps matching TRBD1 (6 bases). CDR1 is SGHAT, CDR2 FQNNGV, per germline. This CDR3 is 15 amino acids long. V was pared by 0 bases and J by 5 bases, with 13 bases between. In DNA, the CDR3 is TGTGCCAGCAGCTTAGAGTCCAGGGGTAGTTATGGCTACACCTTC. Translating gives CASSLESRGSYGYTF.

The chain carries TRBV18 and TRBJ1-3; D is perhaps TRBD1 (6 bases). The germline V gene has CDR1 KGHSH and CDR2 LQKENI. This CDR3 is built from 18 residues. V was trimmed by 4 bases and J by 0 bases, leaving 19 bases between them. CDR3 DNA: TGTGCCAGCTCACTAGACTCAACCGGGACATTCTCTGGAAACACCATATATTTT. Encoded protein: CASSLDSTGTFSGNTIYF. Filled out from reference TRBV18 and TRBJ1-3, the complete variable domain reads NAGVMQNPRHLVRRRGQEARLRCSPMKGHSHVYWYRQLPEEGLKFMVYLQKENIIDESGMPKERFSAEFPKEGPSILRIQQVVRGDSAAYFCASSLDSTGTFSGNTIYFGEGSWLTVV.

This chain connects TRBV5-1 to TRBJ1-1; no definite D call. The CDR3 spans 13 residues. V lost 6 bases, J lost 4 bases, and 13 bases lay in between. The germline V gene has CDR1 SGHRS and CDR2 YFSETQ. The chain's CDR3 is CASTSQLGTEAFF. In DNA form, the CDR3 reads TGCGCCAGCACCTCCCAGCTCGGCACTGAAGCTTTCTTT.

The CDR3 DNA is TGTGCCAGCAGCCAAGACCTAGCGGGAGGCTACAATGAGCAGTTCTTC. The encoded protein is CASSQDLAGGYNEQFF. This chain uses TRBV5-4 with TRBJ2-1; TRBD2 agrees at 11 bases. The CDR3 loop spans 16 amino acids. Germline values: CDR1 SGHNT, CDR2 YYREEE (reference sequence). V was pared by 4 bases and J by 3 bases, with 6 bases of the junction left unmatched.

The genes are TRBV7-2 and TRBJ2-1; unclear D gene. This CDR3 is built from 13 residues. Germline V gene sequence: CDR1 SGHTA, CDR2 FQGNSA. The germline V and J ends were trimmed by 3 bases and 7 bases, with 10 bases remaining between them. This CDR3 is CASSLRKWNEQFF. The CDR3 region has the DNA TGTGCCAGCAGCTTGCGCAAGTGGAATGAGCAGTTCTTC. Full variable domain (rest looked up from reference TRBV7-2 and TRBJ2-1): GAGVSQSPSNKVTEKGKDVELRCDPISGHTALYWYRQSLGQGLEFLIYFQGNSAPDKSGLPSDRFSAERTGGSVSTLTIQRTQQEDSAVYLCASSLRKWNEQFFGPGTRLTVL.

The rearrangement uses TRBV7-2 and TRBJ1-2; 12 bases are shared with TRBD1. Per germline, CDR1 SGHTA and CDR2 FQGNSA. The junction had 6 bases not matched to a gene; V was cut back by 4 bases and J by 0 bases. The CDR3 runs 17 residues. The CDR3 sequence: CASSSGTGGYSNYGYTF. CDR3 coding DNA: TGTGCCAGCAGCTCGGGGACAGGGGGCTATTCTAACTATGGCTACACCTTC. The entire variable domain, with the rest obtained from reference TRBV7-2 and TRBJ1-2, is as follows: GAGVSQSPSNKVTEKGKDVELRCDPISGHTALYWYRQSLGQGLEFLIYFQGNSAPDKSGLPSDRFSAERTGGSVSTLTIQRTQQEDSAVYLCASSSGTGGYSNYGYTFGSGTRLTVV.

The chain links TRBV7-2 to TRBJ2-3; 12 nucleotides align to TRBD2. The V segment lost 5 bases and the J segment 10 bases; nucleotides outside the gene matches: 10. CDR3 length: 15 residues. Germline lookup yields CDR1 SGHTA and CDR2 FQGNSA. Here the CDR3 reads CASSLLAGGPVPQYF. The CDR3 nucleotides are TGTGCCAGCAGCCTCCTAGCGGGAGGGCCGGTCCCGCAGTATTTT.

The rearrangement links TRBV28 to TRBJ1-3, with D possibly matching TRBD1 (6 bases). The germline CDR1 and CDR2 sequences are MDHEN and SYDVKM. V was trimmed by 6 bases and J by 2 bases, leaving 8 bases between them. This CDR3 has 13 residues. CDR3 bases: TGTGCCAGCAGCGGACAGCCTGGAAACACCATATATTTT. This sequence encodes CASSGQPGNTIYF.

This chain connects TRBV28 to TRBJ1-4; D remains ambiguous. V gave up 6 bases and J gave up 0 bases, with 8 bases separating them. The CDR3 length is 14 residues. Germline V gives CDR1 MDHEN, CDR2 SYDVKM. CDR3 nucleotide sequence: TGTGCCAGCAGCCTCCACACAACTAATGAAAAACTGTTTTTT. It codes for CASSLHTTNEKLFF.

The chain has TRBV5-5 and TRBJ2-7, with unresolved D. The germline V and J ends were trimmed by 4 bases and 0 bases, with 23 bases remaining between them. The CDR3 runs to 18 residues. Germline assignment: CDR1 SGHKS and CDR2 YYEKEE (reference sequence). The CDR3 coding sequence is TGTGCCAGCAGCACCACACAGCCCTCCTCCCCGAGCTCCTACGAGCAGTACTTC. It encodes CASSTTQPSSPSSYEQYF.

This clone came up once. The rearrangement joins TRBV7-8 to TRBJ2-6; 8 nucleotides align to TRBD1. V shed 5 bases and J 2 bases; nucleotides not matched to a gene: 11. The CDR3 runs to 18 residues. Germline V gives CDR1 SGHVS, CDR2 FQNEAQ. In DNA form, the CDR3 reads TGTGCCAGCAGCGGACGACAGGGGCTGGGCACTGGGGCCAACGTCCTGACTTTC. This sequence encodes CASSGRQGLGTGANVLTF.

This chain uses TRBV29-1 with TRBJ2-5; tentative D call: TRBD1 (5 bases). The CDR3 runs to 12 residues. Germline CDR1 SQVTM, CDR2 ANQGSEA. Trimming stripped 6 bases from V and 1 base from J, with 9 bases between. The CDR3 DNA reads as TGCAGCGTCCGTACAGGCCAAGAGACCCAGTACTTC. Amino acids: CSVRTGQETQYF.

This clone was seen more than once but under ten times. V usage is TRBV28 and J usage is TRBJ1-2; tentatively, D is TRBD1 (5 bases). Trimming took off 4 bases at V and 7 bases at J, with 19 bases between the two ends. CDR1 MDHEN and CDR2 SYDVKM come from the germline V gene. The CDR3 is 15 residues long. Written as DNA, the CDR3 is TGTGCCAGCAGTTCCCCCCGCGGGACGGTCCCTGGCTACACCTTC. Amino acid sequence: CASSSPRGTVPGYTF.

V and J are TRBV10-3 and TRBJ2-2, with 13 bases aligning to TRBD2. Germline V gene lookup returns CDR1 ENHRY and CDR2 SYGVKD. Trimming removed 2 bases from V and 0 bases from J; junction bases left unmatched: 9. There are 20 residues in the CDR3. CDR3 amino acids: CAISELTGTSGNANTGELFF. For the CDR3, the DNA is TGTGCCATCAGTGAGCTTACCGGGACTAGCGGGAACGCGAACACCGGGGAGCTGTTTTTT.

This clone was detected only once. The V gene is TRBV6-5, the J gene TRBJ1-2; D gene ambiguous. This CDR3 contains 14 residues. The germline V gene encodes CDR1 MNHEY and CDR2 SVGAGI. V was pared by 2 bases and J by 0 bases, with 7 bases between. The CDR3 nucleotides read TGTGCCAGCAGTTACGGCAGGTCTAACTATGGCTACACCTTC. It codes for CASSYGRSNYGYTF.

The rearrangement uses TRBV7-8 and TRBJ1-2, with D hard to call. Germline CDR1 is SGHVS and CDR2 is FQNEAQ. V was shortened by 0 bases and J by 8 bases, with 10 bases between the two germline ends. CDR3 size: 13 residues. The CDR3 coding sequence is TGTGCCAGCAGCTTAGCGGAGGGATCCGGCTACACCTTC. It translates to CASSLAEGSGYTF.

V usage is TRBV10-3 and J usage is TRBJ2-5, with 11 bases aligning to TRBD2. The CDR3 has 15 amino acids. Unmatched junction bases numbered 6, after V lost 4 bases and J lost 5 bases. Germline CDR1 ENHRY, CDR2 SYGVKD. CDR3 in DNA: TGTGCCATCAGTGCCCAAACTAGCGGGAGTGAGACCCAGTACTTC. It is translated as CAISAQTSGSETQYF.

This clone is a singleton in its sample. The chain combines TRBV7-8 with TRBJ2-7, with 12 positions matching TRBD2. The V gene end was trimmed by 10 bases and the J gene end by 2 bases; junction bases not matched to a gene: 6. Germline CDR1 and CDR2: SGHVS and FQNEAQ. The CDR3 has 14 amino acids. CDR3 nucleotides: TGTGCCACTACGACTAGCGGGGGAACCTACGAGCAGTACTTC. Its translation is CATTTSGGTYEQYF. Supplemented by reference TRBV7-8 and TRBJ2-7, the full variable domain reads GAGVSQSPRYKVAKRGQDVALRCDPISGHVSLFWYQQALGQGPEFLTYFQNEAQLDKSGLPSDRFFAERPEGSVSTLKIQRTQQEDSAVYLCATTTSGGTYEQYFGPGTRLTVT.

The J gene is TRBJ1-5, the V gene TRBV19, with D possibly being TRBD1 (5 bases). The germline V gene encodes CDR1 LNHDA and CDR2 SQIVND (reference sequence). This CDR3 comprises 16 residues. Deletions cut 3 bases from V and 2 bases from J, with 14 bases between. CDR3 sequence reads: CASSIIGQGGNQPQHF. Written as DNA, the CDR3 is TGTGCCAGTAGTATTATCGGCCAGGGAGGCAATCAGCCCCAGCATTTT.

V and J are TRBV6-1 and TRBJ1-2, with D perhaps matching TRBD1 (6 bases). CDR1 and CDR2 from the germline V gene are MNHNS and SASEGT. Trimming pared 5 bases from V and 1 base from J, leaving 8 bases between. The CDR3 is 13 residues long. CDR3 sequence: CASSPDSNYGYTF. CDR3 in DNA: TGTGCCAGCAGTCCGGACAGTAACTATGGCTACACCTTC.

The chain is built from TRBV10-3 and TRBJ1-2, with TRBD1 identical over 10 bases. Germline V gene data show CDR1 as ENHRY and CDR2 as SYGVKD. CDR3 length equals 15 residues. The junction had 5 bases not matched to a gene; V was cut back by 3 bases and J by 4 bases. This chain's CDR3 is CAISDPDRGGYGYTF. In DNA form, the CDR3 reads TGTGCCATCAGTGATCCGGACAGGGGGGGCTATGGCTACACCTTC.

This rearrangement joins TRBV6-5 to TRBJ1-5; the match to TRBD1 covers 8 bases. With V trimmed by 7 bases and J by 7 bases, 9 bases remained unmatched. This CDR3 comprises 14 residues. CDR1 and CDR2 from the germline V gene are MNHEY and SVGAGI. The CDR3 DNA reads as TGTGCCAGCAACCTAGGACAGGGTGGACAGCCCCAGCATTTT. Encoded protein: CASNLGQGGQPQHF.

The chain has TRBV6-5 and TRBJ1-1; D remains ambiguous. V dropped 7 bases and J dropped 6 bases, with 9 bases sitting between them. Germline V gene sequence: CDR1 MNHEY, CDR2 SVGAGI. The CDR3 loop spans 11 amino acids. CDR3 region: CASMSGPEAFF. The CDR3, as DNA: TGTGCCAGCATGAGTGGCCCTGAAGCTTTCTTT.

The CDR3 here is CASSLVRSSSTDTQYF. The CDR3 DNA is TGTGCCAGCAGCTTGGTGCGGAGTTCTAGCACAGATACGCAGTATTTT. The rearrangement uses TRBV5-4 and TRBJ2-3; no reliable D call. Germline loops: CDR1 SGHNT, CDR2 YYREEE (reference sequence). Trimming left V 0 bases short and J 0 bases short, with 11 bases between. The CDR3 has 16 residues.

This rearrangement joins TRBV19 to TRBJ2-2; D is perhaps TRBD1 (5 bases). Germline V gives CDR1 LNHDA, CDR2 SQIVND (reference sequence). This CDR3 comprises 14 residues. V lost 3 bases and J lost 8, with 13 bases in between. The CDR3 bases are TGTGCCAGTAGTATTATCGCAGGGTCGGGGGAGCTGTTTTTT. Translating it yields CASSIIAGSGELFF.